The 4 T cell receptor beta chains below come from one sample, sequenced in a study of T cells in Graves' hyperthyroidism and ophthalmopathy. Amplification yielded TCR beta CDR3 regions, with RNA transcripts as the source. The HTBI primer set served for first-round RT-PCR of the TCR CDR3. TCRdb re-analysed the multiplex PCR reads in MiXCR, keeping a single row per CDR3 protein. The data hold some 300,000 distinct CDR3 sequences, with around a fifth observed a single time. The sequencing sample was made of blood. Receptors originate from a man aged 45-60 years with Graves' ophthalmopathy.

This chain connects TRBV11-2 to TRBJ1-1; 7 bases agree with TRBD1. Germline trimming cut 5 bases from V and 1 base from J; bases unmatched to any gene: 10. The CDR3 covers 16 residues. The germline CDR1 and CDR2 sequences are SGHAT and FQNNGV. In DNA form, the CDR3 reads TGTGCCAGCAGCCAGAGAACGGGACAGCCGAACACTGAAGCTTTCTTT. It is translated as CASSQRTGQPNTEAFF.

The rearrangement uses TRBV20-1 and TRBJ2-3; 14 nucleotides align to TRBD2. The CDR3 has 15 residues. The junction had 3 bases not matched to a gene; V was cut back by 4 bases and J by 3 bases. Germline CDR1 and CDR2: DFQATT and SNEGSKA (reference sequence). CDR3 sequence: CSATGLAGGTDTQYF. The CDR3 DNA is TGCAGTGCTACCGGACTAGCGGGGGGAACAGATACGCAGTATTTT.

V and J are TRBV28 and TRBJ1-5, with a weak D call TRBD1 (5 bases). The germline gives CDR1 MDHEN, CDR2 SYDVKM. V was pared by 6 bases and J by 6 bases, with 18 bases between. This CDR3 has 15 amino acids. The CDR3 is CASSPGWGDAQPQHF. The CDR3 bases are TGTGCCAGCAGCCCGGGGTGGGGGGACGCTCAGCCCCAGCATTTT.

This clonotype has a count of ten or more. V usage is TRBV20-1 and J usage is TRBJ2-4; 9 bases match TRBD2. The CDR3 contains 16 residues. Trimming cost V 1 base and J 2 bases; bases outside gene matches: 6. Germline V lookup: CDR1 DFQATT, CDR2 SNEGSKA (reference sequence). The CDR3 loop is CSARGSGRGTKNIQYF. The CDR3 DNA is TGCAGTGCTAGAGGTAGCGGGAGAGGGACCAAAAACATTCAGTACTTC.